Listed here is a single T cell receptor (beta chain). The source of the sample is a study of T-cell reconstitution after alpha-beta-depleted transplantation in children. Preparation of the TCRbeta library was carried out with unique molecular identifiers. TCRdb recomputed calls from the PCR reads with MiXCR, one row per CDR3 protein. Altogether 600,000 to 700,000 distinct CDR3 sequences are present, approximately 17% being singletons, with the ten largest covering 1.1%. The germline V gene has CDR1 LGHNA and CDR2 YSLEER. Trimming removed 0 bases from V and 5 bases from J; junction bases left unmatched: 5. The CDR3 is made up of 17 amino acids.

Sequencing used PBMCs from the stem cell graft donor, obtained from the stem cell graft. J is TRBJ2-2 and V is TRBV4-3; 11 bases align to TRBD2. The clonotype comes from a human donor who donated a stem cell graft to a child with acute myeloid leukemia. The DNA of the CDR3 is TGCGCCAGCAGCCAAGACCGACTAGCGGGGATTACCGGGGAGCTGTTTTTT. Residues: CASSQDRLAGITGELFF.